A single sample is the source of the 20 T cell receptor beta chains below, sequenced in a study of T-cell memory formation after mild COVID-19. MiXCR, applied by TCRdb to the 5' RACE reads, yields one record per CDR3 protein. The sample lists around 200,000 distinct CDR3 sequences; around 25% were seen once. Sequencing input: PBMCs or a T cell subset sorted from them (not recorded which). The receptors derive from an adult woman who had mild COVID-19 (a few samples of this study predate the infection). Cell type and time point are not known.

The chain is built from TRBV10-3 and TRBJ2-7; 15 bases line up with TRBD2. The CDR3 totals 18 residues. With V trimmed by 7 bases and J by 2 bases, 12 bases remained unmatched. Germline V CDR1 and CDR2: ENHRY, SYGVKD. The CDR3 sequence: CAITDPGLAGGITYEQYF. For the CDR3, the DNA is TGTGCCATCACCGATCCGGGACTAGCGGGGGGTATCACCTACGAGCAGTACTTC.

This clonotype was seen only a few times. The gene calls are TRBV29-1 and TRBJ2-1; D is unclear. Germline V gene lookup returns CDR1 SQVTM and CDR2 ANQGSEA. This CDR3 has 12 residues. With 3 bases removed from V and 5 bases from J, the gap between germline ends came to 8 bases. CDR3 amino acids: CSVDRTDNEQFF. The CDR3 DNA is TGCAGCGTTGACAGGACCGACAATGAGCAGTTCTTC.

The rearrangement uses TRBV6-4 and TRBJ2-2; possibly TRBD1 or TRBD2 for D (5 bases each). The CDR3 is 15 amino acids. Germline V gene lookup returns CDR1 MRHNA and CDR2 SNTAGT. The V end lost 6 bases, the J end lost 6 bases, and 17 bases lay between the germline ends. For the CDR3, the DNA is TGTGCCAGCAGCGCTATGGGGGTTAGCGCCGGGGAGCTGTTTTTT. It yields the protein CASSAMGVSAGELFF.

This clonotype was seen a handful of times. CDR3 DNA: TGTGCCAGCAGTTTACGGCTGTACGGGCCTGGGGCCAACGTCCTGACTTTC. Its translation is CASSLRLYGPGANVLTF. This sequence joins TRBV27 and TRBJ2-6; D is unresolved. Trimming removed 2 bases at V and 2 bases at J, with 13 bases between. The CDR3 loop spans 17 amino acids. Germline assignment: CDR1 MNHEY and CDR2 SMNVEV (reference sequence).

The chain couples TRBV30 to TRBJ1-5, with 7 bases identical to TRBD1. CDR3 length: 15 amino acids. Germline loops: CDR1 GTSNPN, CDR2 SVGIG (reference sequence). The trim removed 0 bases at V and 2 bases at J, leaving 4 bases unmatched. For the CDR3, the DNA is TGTGCCTGGAGTGTTGGGACAGTCGGCAATCAGCCCCAGCATTTT. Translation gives CAWSVGTVGNQPQHF.

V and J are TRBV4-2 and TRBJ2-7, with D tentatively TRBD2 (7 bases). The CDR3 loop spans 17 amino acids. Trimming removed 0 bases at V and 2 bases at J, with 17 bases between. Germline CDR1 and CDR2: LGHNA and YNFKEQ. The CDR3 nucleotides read TGTGCCAGCAGCCAAGAAATTCTATCGGGGGGCACCTACGAGCAGTACTTC. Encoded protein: CASSQEILSGGTYEQYF.

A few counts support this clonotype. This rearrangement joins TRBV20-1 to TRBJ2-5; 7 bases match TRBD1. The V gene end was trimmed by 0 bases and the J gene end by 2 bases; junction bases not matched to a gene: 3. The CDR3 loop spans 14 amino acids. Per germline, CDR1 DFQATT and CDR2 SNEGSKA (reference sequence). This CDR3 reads CSARDLQGQETQYF. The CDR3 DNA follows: TGCAGTGCTAGAGACTTACAGGGGCAAGAGACCCAGTACTTC.

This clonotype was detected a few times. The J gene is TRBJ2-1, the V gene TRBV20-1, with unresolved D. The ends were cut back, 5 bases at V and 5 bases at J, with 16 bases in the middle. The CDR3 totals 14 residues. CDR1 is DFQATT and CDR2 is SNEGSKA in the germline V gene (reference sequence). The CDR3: CSAVTERDNNEQFF. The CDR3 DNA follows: TGCAGTGCTGTCACGGAGCGAGACAACAATGAGCAGTTCTTC.

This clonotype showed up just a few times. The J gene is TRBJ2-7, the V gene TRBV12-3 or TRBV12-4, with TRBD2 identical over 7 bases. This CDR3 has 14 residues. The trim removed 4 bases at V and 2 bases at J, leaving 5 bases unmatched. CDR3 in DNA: TGTGCCAGCAGTTCTGGACTAGATACCTACGAGCAGTACTTC. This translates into CASSSGLDTYEQYF.

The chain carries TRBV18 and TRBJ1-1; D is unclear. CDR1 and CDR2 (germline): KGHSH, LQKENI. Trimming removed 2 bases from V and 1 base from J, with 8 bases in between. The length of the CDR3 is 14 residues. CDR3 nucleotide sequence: TGTGCCAGCTCACCAGGGAGGAAGAACACTGAAGCTTTCTTT. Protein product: CASSPGRKNTEAFF.

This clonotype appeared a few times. DNA for the CDR3: TGCAGTGCTAGGACGTCCGGGGCAGAGACCCAGTACTTC. As protein: CSARTSGAETQYF. This chain connects TRBV20-1 to TRBJ2-5; the D call may be TRBD1 or TRBD2 (5 bases each). Between the trimmed V and J ends, which lost 3 bases and 4 bases, there was a span of 12 bases. The CDR3 consists of 13 residues. Germline V gives CDR1 DFQATT, CDR2 SNEGSKA (reference sequence).

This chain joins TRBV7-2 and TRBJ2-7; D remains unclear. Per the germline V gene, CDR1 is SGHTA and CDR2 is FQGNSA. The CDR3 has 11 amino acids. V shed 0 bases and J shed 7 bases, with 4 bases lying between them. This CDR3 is CASSLAWEQYF. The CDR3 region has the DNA TGTGCCAGCAGCTTAGCGTGGGAGCAGTACTTC.

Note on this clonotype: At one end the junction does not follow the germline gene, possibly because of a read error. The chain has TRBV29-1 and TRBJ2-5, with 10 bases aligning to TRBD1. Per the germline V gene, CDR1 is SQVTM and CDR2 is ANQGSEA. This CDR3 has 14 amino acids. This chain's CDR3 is CSAEPTGGGETQYF. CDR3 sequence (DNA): TGCAGCGCTGAACCGACAGGGGGCGGCGAGACCCAGTACTTC.

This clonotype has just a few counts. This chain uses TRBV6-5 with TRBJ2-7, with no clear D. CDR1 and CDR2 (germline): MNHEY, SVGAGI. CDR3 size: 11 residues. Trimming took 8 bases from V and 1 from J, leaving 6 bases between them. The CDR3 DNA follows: TGTGCCAGCGGGCAGTCCTACGAGCAGTACTTC. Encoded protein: CASGQSYEQYF.

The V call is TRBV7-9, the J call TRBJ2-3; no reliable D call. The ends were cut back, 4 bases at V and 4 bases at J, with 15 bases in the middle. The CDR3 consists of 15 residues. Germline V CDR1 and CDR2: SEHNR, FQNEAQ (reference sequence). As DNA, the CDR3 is TGTGCCAGCAGCTCGGCCACCCGTAGCCCAGATACGCAGTATTTT. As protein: CASSSATRSPDTQYF. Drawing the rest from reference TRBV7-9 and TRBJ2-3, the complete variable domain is DTGVSQNPRHKITKRGQNVTFRCDPISEHNRLYWYRQTLGQGPEFLTYFQNEAQLEKSRLLSDRFSAERPKGSFSTLEIQRTEQGDSAMYLCASSSATRSPDTQYFGPGTRLTVL.

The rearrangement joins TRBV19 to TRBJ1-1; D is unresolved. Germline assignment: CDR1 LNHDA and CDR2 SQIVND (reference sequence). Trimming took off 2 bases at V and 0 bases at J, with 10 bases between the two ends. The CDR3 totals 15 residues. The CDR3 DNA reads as TGTGCCAGTAGTATAAAAAGTCAAATGAACACTGAAGCTTTCTTT. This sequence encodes CASSIKSQMNTEAFF. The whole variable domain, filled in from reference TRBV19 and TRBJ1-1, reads DGGITQSPKYLFRKEGQNVTLSCEQNLNHDAMYWYRQDPGQGLRLIYYSQIVNDFQKGDIAEGYSVSREKKESFPLTVTSAQKNPTAFYLCASSIKSQMNTEAFFGQGTRLTVV.

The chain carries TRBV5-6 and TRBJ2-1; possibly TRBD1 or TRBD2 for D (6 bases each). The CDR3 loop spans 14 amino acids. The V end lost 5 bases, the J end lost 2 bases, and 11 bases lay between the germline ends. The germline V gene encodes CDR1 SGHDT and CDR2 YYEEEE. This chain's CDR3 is CASSKGGPYNEQFF. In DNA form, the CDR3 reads TGTGCCAGCAGTAAGGGGGGCCCCTACAATGAGCAGTTCTTC.

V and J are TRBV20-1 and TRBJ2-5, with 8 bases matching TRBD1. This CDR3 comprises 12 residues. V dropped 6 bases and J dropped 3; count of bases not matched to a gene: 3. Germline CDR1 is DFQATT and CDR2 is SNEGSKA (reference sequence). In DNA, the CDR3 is TGCAGTGCCCTGACAGGGGAAGAGACCCAGTACTTC. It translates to CSALTGEETQYF.

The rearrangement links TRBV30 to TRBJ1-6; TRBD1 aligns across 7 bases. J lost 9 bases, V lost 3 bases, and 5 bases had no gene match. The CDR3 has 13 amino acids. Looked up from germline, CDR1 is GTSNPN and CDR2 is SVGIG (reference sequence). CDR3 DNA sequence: TGTGCCTGGAGGGGACAGCCCGCTTCACCCCTCCACTTT. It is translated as CAWRGQPASPLHF.

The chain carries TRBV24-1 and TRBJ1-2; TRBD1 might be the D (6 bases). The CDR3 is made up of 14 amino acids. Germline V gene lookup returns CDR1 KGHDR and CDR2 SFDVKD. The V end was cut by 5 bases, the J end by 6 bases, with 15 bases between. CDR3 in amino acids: CATSGDRGRDGYTF. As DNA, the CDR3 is TGTGCCACCAGTGGGGATAGGGGGAGAGATGGCTACACCTTC.